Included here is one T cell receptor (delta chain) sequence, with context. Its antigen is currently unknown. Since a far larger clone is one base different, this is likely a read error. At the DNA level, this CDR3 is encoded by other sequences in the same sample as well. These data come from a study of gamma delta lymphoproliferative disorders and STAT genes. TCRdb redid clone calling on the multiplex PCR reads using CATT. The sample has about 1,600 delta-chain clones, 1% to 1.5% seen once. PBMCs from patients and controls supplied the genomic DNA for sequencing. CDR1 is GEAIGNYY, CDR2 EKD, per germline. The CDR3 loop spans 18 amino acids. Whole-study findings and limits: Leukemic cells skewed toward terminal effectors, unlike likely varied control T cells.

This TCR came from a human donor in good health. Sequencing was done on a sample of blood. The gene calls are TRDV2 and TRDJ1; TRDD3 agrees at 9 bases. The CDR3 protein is CACEGLAVGDKYTDKLIF. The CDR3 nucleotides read TGTGCCTGTGAAGGTCTTGCGGTGGGGGATAAGTACACCGATAAACTCATCTTC.